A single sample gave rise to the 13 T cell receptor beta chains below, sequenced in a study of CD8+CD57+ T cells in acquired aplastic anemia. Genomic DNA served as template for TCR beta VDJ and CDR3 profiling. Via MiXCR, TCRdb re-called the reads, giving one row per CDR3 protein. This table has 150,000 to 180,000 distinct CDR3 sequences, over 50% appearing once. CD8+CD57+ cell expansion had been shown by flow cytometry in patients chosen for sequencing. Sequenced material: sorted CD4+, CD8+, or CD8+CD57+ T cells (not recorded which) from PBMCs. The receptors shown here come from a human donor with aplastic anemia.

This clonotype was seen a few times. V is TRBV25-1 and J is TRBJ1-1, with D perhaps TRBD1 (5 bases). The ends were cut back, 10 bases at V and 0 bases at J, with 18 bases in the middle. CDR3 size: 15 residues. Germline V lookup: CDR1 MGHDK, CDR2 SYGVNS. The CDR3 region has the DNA TGTGCCAAGGTGATTCAGGGCTATCTGAACACTGAAGCTTTCTTT. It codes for CAKVIQGYLNTEAFF.

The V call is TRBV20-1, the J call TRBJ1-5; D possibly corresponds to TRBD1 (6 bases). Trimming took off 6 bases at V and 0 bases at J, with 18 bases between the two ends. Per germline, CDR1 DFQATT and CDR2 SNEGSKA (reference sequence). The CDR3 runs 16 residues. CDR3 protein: CSAATTGGDSNQPQHF. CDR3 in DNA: TGCAGTGCCGCCACGACAGGAGGGGATAGCAATCAGCCCCAGCATTTT.

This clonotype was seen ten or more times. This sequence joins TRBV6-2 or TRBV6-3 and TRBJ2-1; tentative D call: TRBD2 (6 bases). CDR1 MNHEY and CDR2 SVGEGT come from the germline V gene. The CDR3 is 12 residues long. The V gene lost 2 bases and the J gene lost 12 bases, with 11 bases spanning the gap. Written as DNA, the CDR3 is TGTGCCAGCAGTTACGCTAGCGTGGCGCAGTTCTTC. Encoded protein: CASSYASVAQFF.

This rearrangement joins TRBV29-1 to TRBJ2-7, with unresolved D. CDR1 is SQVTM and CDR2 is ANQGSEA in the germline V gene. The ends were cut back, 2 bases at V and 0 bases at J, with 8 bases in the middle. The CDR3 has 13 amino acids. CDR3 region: CSVERLGSYEQYF. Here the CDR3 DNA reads TGCAGCGTTGAACGCTTGGGCTCCTACGAGCAGTACTTC.

The CDR3 loop reads CASSLDRGLHSPLHF. As DNA, the CDR3 is TGTGCCAGCAGCTTGGATAGGGGCTTGCATTCACCCCTCCACTTT. The chain is built from TRBV7-9 and TRBJ1-6; TRBD1 is a possible D gene (5 bases). Germline CDR1 and CDR2: SEHNR and FQNEAQ (reference sequence). This CDR3 is built from 15 residues. V was clipped by 3 bases and J by 8 bases, with 14 bases between them.

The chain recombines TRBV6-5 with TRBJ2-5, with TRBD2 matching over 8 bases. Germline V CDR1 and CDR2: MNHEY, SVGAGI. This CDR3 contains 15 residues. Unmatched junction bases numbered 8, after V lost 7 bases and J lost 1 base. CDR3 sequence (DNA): TGTGCCAGCACTTCTTCTAGCGGGCCCCAAGAGACCCAGTACTTC. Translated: CASTSSSGPQETQYF.

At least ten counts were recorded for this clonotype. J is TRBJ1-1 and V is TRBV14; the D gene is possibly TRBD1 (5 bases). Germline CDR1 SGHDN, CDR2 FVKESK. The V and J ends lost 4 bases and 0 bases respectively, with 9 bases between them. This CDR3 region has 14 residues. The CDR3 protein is CASSPGRLNTEAFF. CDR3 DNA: TGTGCCAGCAGCCCGGGACGGCTGAACACTGAAGCTTTCTTT.

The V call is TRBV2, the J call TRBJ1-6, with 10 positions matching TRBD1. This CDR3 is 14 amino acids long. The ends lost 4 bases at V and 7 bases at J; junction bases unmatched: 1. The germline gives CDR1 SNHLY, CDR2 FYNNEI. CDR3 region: CASSGGQGNSPLHF. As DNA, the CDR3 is TGTGCCAGCAGTGGGGGACAGGGGAATTCACCCCTCCACTTT.

The CDR3 sequence: CANQGMNTEAFF. The CDR3 DNA is TGTGCCAACCAGGGCATGAACACTGAAGCTTTCTTT. V and J are TRBV19 and TRBJ1-1; tentatively, D is TRBD1 (5 bases). Germline V lookup: CDR1 LNHDA, CDR2 SQIVND (reference sequence). This CDR3 region has 12 residues. Trimming took off 10 bases at V and 0 bases at J, with 9 bases between the two ends.

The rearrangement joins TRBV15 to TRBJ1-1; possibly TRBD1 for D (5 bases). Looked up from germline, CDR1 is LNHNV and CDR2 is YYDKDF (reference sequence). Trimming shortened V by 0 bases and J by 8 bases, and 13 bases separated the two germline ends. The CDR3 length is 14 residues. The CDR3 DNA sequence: TGTGCCACCAGCAGAGATTTAACGGGGCAAGAAGCTTTCTTT. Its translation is CATSRDLTGQEAFF.

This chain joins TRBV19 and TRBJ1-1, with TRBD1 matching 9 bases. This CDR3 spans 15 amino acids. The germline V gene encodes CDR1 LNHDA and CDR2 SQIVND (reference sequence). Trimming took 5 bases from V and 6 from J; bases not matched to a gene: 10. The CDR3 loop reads CASSSQGAPVAEAFF. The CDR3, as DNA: TGTGCCAGTAGTTCACAGGGGGCCCCCGTCGCTGAAGCTTTCTTT.

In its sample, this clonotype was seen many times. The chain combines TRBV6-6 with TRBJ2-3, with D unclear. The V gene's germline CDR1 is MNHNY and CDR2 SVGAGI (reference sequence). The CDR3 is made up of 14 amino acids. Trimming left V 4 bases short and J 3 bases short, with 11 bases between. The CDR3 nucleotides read TGTGCCAGCAGTTCCAATGGAAATACAGATACGCAGTATTTT. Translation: CASSSNGNTDTQYF.

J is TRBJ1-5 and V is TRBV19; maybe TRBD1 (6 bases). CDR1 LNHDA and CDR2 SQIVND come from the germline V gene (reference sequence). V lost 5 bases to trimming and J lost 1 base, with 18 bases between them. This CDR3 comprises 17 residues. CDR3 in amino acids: CASSPETGRKSNQPQHF. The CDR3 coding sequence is TGTGCCAGTAGTCCCGAAACAGGGCGCAAGAGCAATCAGCCCCAGCATTTT.